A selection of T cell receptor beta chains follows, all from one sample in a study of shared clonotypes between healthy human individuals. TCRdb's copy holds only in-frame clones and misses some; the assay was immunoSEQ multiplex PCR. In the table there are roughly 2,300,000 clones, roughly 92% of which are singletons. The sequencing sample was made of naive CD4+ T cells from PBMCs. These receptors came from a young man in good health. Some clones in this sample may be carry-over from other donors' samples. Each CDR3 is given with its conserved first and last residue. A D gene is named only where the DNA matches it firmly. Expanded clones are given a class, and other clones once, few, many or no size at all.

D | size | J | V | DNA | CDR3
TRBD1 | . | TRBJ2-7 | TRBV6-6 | TGTGCCAGCAGACCCACGGGACAGGGTGGTGGCGAGCAGTACTTC | CASRPTGQGGGEQYF
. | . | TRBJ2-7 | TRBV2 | TGTGCCAGCATTAATTCGTGGGGCGGTTACGAGCAGTACTTC | CASINSWGGYEQYF
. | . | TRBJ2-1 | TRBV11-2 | TGTGCCAGCAGCCGACAGTACTCCTACAATGAGCAGTTCTTC | CASSRQYSYNEQFF
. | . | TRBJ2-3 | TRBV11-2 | TGTGCCAGCAGCTTTAGTTTTCCAGATACGCAGTATTTT | CASSFSFPDTQYF
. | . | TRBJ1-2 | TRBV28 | TGTGCCAGCAGTTTGGGGGGTAGGACCTATGGCTACACCTTC | CASSLGGRTYGYTF
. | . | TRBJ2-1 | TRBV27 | TGTGCCAGCAGTCTCCGAACCGGGGACTTTACAAAGAGGAATGAGCAGTTCTTC | CASSLRTGDFTKRNEQFF
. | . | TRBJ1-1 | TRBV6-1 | TGTGCCAGCAGTGAAAGTGGACGGGAGACTGGGGCTTTCTTT | CASSESGRETGAFF
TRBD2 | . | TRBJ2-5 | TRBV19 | TGTGCCAGTAGTAGGGGGGGACAAGAGACCCAGTACTTC | CASSRGGQETQYF
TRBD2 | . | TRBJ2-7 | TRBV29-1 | TGCAGCGGTACTAGCGGGCCCTCCTACGAGCAGTACTTC | CSGTSGPSYEQYF
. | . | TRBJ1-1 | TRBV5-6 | TGTGCCAGCAGCTTGCAGGGTTCGGGCACTGAAGCTTTCTTT | CASSLQGSGTEAFF
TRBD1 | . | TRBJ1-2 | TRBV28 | TGTGCCAGCAGTTTTCCTCCGGGCACAGGGGCTGGCTACACCTTC | CASSFPPGTGAGYTF
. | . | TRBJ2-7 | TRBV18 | TGTGCCAGCTCACCACGGGCTAGCGCCAACTACGAGCAGTACTTC | CASSPRASANYEQYF
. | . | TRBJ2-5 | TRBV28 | TGTGCCAGCAACGTATTTACAGGGACACAAGAGACCCAGTACTTC | CASNVFTGTQETQYF
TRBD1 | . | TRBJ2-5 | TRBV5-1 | TGCGCCAGCAGCATGGGACAGAGACAAGAGACCCAGTACTTC | CASSMGQRQETQYF
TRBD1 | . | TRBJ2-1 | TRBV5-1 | TGCGCCAGCAGCTTCGGGACAGGGGGCGATGAGCAGTTCTTC | CASSFGTGGDEQFF
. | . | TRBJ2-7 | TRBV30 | TGTGCCTGGAGTCCTAGTTGGCCAGTCTACGAGCAGTACTTC | CAWSPSWPVYEQYF
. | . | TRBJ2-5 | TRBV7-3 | TGTGCCAGCAGCTTAAACCCCGCCTCGGGTGGGACCCAGTACTTC | CASSLNPASGGTQYF
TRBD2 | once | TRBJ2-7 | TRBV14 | TGTGCCAGCAGCCAAGCAACGGGACTAGCGGGTTACTACGAGCAGTACTTC | CASSQATGLAGYYEQYF
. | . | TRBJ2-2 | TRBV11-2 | TGTGCCAGCAGCTTAGGCAGGACCGGCACCGGGGAGCTGTTTTTT | CASSLGRTGTGELFF
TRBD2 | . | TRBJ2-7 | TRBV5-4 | TGTGCCAGCAGCCCTTCCGGGACTACTCCCTCCTACGAGCAGTACTTC | CASSPSGTTPSYEQYF
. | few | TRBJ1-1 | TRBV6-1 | TGTGCCAGCAGTGAAGGTATAGGGATGAACACTGAAGCTTTCTTT | CASSEGIGMNTEAFF
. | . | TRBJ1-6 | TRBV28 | TGTGCCAGCAGTTTACCGGTCTATAATTCACCCCTCCACTTT | CASSLPVYNSPLHF
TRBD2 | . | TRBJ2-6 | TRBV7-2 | TGTGCCAGCAGCTTAGCGCTCAGTGGGGGGGCTGGGGCCAACGTCCTGACTTTC | CASSLALSGGAGANVLTF
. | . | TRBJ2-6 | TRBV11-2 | TGTGCCAGCAGCCTAAAGGAGGCTGGGGCCAACGTCCTGACTTTC | CASSLKEAGANVLTF
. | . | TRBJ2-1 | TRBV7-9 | TGTGCCAGCAGCTTAGACAATGAGCAGTTCTTC | CASSLDNEQFF
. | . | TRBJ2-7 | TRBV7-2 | TGTGCCAGCAGCTTAGGGGGTGGAACCGAGCAGTACTTC | CASSLGGGTEQYF
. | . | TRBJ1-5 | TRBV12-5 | TGTGCTAGGGGACACAATCAGCCCCAGCATTTT | CARGHNQPQHF
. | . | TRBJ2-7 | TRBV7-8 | TGTGCCAGCAGCGCCAGCTGGGGGTACGGCTACGAGCAGTACTTC | CASSASWGYGYEQYF
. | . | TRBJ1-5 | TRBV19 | TGTGCCAGTAGTTCCCCAGCCCCAAGGGGCAATCAGCCCCAGCATTTT | CASSSPAPRGNQPQHF
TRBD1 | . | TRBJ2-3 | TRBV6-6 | TGTGCCAGCAGTCCCGGTCAGGGGGATGGAGATACGCAGTATTTT | CASSPGQGDGDTQYF
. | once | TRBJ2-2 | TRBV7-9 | TGTGCCAGCAGCATAGATCTTTGGGCGGCAAGATACACCGGGGAGCTGTTTTTT | CASSIDLWAARYTGELFF
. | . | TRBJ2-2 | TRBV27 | TGTGCCAGCAGCCTAAACAGGGCAGCGGGCACCGGGGAGCTGTTTTTT | CASSLNRAAGTGELFF
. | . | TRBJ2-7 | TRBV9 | TGTGCCAGCAGCCCCCCCTCCAAGGACAGCTCCTACGAGCAGTACTTC | CASSPPSKDSSYEQYF
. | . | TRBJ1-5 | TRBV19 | TGTGCCAGTAGTATGGGGGCAGGGGCTGAGCCCCAGCATTTT | CASSMGAGAEPQHF
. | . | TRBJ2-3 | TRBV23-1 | TGCGCCAGCAGTCAATCCGGCAGAGTCTTCGATGACACAGATACGCAGTATTTT | CASSQSGRVFDDTDTQYF
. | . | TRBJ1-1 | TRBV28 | TGTGCCAGCAGTCCCCCGCCCCACCGGAGTTTAGCTGAAGCTTTCTTT | CASSPPPHRSLAEAFF
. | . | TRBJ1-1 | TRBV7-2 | TGTGCCAGCAGCTTATTCTCGACCACTGAAGCTTTCTTT | CASSLFSTTEAFF
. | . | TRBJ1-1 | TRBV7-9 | TGTGCCAGCAGCCCCGGGGCGGTGAACACTGAAGCTTTCTTT | CASSPGAVNTEAFF
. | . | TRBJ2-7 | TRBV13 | TGTGCCAGCAGCATTCGAATCGGGACGGTCTCCTACGAGCAGTACTTC | CASSIRIGTVSYEQYF
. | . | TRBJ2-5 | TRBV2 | TGTGCCAGGGGCGGCAACGGGCAAGAGACCCAGTACTTC | CARGGNGQETQYF
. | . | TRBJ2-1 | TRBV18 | TGTGCCAGCTCACCAGACAGACACAATGAGCAGTTCTTC | CASSPDRHNEQFF
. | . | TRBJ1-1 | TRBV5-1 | TGCGCCAGCAGCTTACACAGGGTCGAGCGGGCTGAAGCTTTCTTT | CASSLHRVERAEAFF
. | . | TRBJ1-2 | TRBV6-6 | TGTGCCAGCAGCTTGGGGCCTGAGGGTGGCTACACCTTC | CASSLGPEGGYTF
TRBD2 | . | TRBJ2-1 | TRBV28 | TGTGCCAGCAGCCCCAATCCTAGCGGGGTTTACAATGAGCAGTTCTTC | CASSPNPSGVYNEQFF
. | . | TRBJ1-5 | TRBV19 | TGTGCCAGTAGTATAGATGGGTTCCCGGGGGGCAATCAGCCCCAGCATTTT | CASSIDGFPGGNQPQHF
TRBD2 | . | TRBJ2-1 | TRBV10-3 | TGTGCCATCAGCTCTAGCGGGGGCGACTACAATGAGCAGTTCTTC | CAISSSGGDYNEQFF
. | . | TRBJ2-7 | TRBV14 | TGTGCCAGCAGCCAAGATCTAGGCAGGGCGCACGAGCAGTACTTC | CASSQDLGRAHEQYF
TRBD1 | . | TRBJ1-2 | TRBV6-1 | TGTGCCAGCAGTGAACCCGGACAGGGTTGGGGCTACACCTTC | CASSEPGQGWGYTF
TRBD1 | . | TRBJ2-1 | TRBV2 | TGTGCCAGCATACCGGGACAGGCACCTTACAATGAGCAGTTCTTC | CASIPGQAPYNEQFF
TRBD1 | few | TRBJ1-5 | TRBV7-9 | TGTGCCAGCAGCTTTTCGACAGGGGGAAATCAGCCCCAGCATTTT | CASSFSTGGNQPQHF
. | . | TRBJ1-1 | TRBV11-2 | TGTGCCAGCAGCTATTTCAGAAACACTGAAGCTTTCTTT | CASSYFRNTEAFF
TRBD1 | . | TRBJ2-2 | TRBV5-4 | TGTGCCAGCAGCTTCCGGGACAGAGATACCGGGGAGCTGTTTTTT | CASSFRDRDTGELFF
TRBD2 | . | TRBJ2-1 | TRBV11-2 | TGTGCCAGCAGCTTCCGACTAGCGGGAGGAGGCGAGCAGTTCTTC | CASSFRLAGGGEQFF
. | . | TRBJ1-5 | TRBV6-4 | TGTGCCAGCAGTGTAACAACCAATCAGCCCCAGCATTTT | CASSVTTNQPQHF
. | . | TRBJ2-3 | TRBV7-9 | TGTGCCAGCAGCTTAGGGGTCCCGGATACGCAGTATTTT | CASSLGVPDTQYF
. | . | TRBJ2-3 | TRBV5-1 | TGCGCCAGCAGCCATCCTGCCGCCGATACGCAGTATTTT | CASSHPAADTQYF